Described below is a single TCR beta chain sequence and its context. Its specificity is unknown. Terminally differentiated effector memory CD45RA+ cells were excluded by CCR7 positive selection of CD45RO-negative cells. This CDR3 is 14 amino acids long. Germline assignment: CDR1 LNHDA and CDR2 SQIVND (reference sequence). Trimming removed 4 bases from V and 7 bases from J; junction bases left unmatched: 8. The data belong to a study of shared clonotypes between healthy human individuals. Across the whole study: Aged 18 to 49, the donors were two women and three men. The study's findings and limits: Clonotypes that were shared across a few donors made up about 4.5% of naive CD4 clonotypes. Clonotype sharing levels among donors were expected to vary with sequencing depth.

Authors' analysis steps: There were no quality scores in the junction-only immunoSEQ sequences, so filtering differed. Only in-frame clones appear in the TCRdb table, and some are missing; sequencing was by immunoSEQ multiplex PCR. V and J calls and clone size are given by that table; D and trimming were obtained from the DNA. This sample has more than 550,000 clones, with around 92% found just once. Sequencing was done on a sample of naive CD8+ T cells sorted from blood. V usage is TRBV19 and J usage is TRBJ2-7, with TRBD1 matching 9 bases. The receptor was derived from a young man in good health. The CDR3 DNA reads as TGTGCCAGTAGTACGCGGGACAGGGTAAGGGAGCAGTACTTC. Translated, it gives CASSTRDRVREQYF.